What follows describes a single T cell receptor beta chain. Its cognate antigen is unknown. The source of the sample is a study of response to subunit inactivated influenza vaccine. Study-wide results and caveats: It was suggested by the authors that few new T cells are recruited by each seasonal influenza vaccination.

CDR3 length equals 14 residues. With 4 bases clipped from V and 3 bases from J, the junction kept 6 bases outside the gene matches. CDR1 is KGHSY and CDR2 is FQNENV in the germline V gene. TCRdb fed the RT-PCR reads into MiXCR, producing one record per CDR3 protein. The data show about 540,000 distinct CDR3 sequences, with 13% to 15% seen just once and 11% held by the top ten. This specimen consisted of PBMCs from blood, obtained about 13 days after vaccination. The gene calls are TRBV16 and TRBJ2-7; TRBD1 agrees at 7 bases. This TCR derives from a man over 45 who received an inactivated influenza vaccine. The CDR3, as DNA: TGTGCCAGCAGCCGCCAGACAGGGTTCTACGAGCAGTACTTC. This sequence encodes CASSRQTGFYEQYF.